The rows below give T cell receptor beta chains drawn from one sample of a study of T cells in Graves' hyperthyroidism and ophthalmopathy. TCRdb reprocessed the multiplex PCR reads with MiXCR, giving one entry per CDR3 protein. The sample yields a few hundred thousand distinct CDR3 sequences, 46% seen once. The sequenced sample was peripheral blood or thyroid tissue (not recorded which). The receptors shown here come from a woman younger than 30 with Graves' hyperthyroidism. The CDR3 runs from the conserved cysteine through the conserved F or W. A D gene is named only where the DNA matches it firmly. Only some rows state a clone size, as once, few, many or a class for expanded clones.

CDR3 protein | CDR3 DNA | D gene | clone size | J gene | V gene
CASSLPGQGLAGDGYEQYF | TGTGCCAGCAGCCTACCGGGACAGGGCTTGGCCGGGGATGGGTACGAGCAGTACTTC | TRBD1 | - | TRBJ2-7 | TRBV5-1
CSARGEYDTEAFF | TGCAGTGCTAGAGGAGAGTACGACACTGAAGCTTTCTTT | - | - | TRBJ1-1 | TRBV20-1
CASSVSAANYGYTF | TGTGCCAGTAGTGTTTCCGCTGCTAACTATGGCTACACCTTC | - | many | TRBJ1-2 | TRBV19
CASSIYLCSATGTAFYGYTF | - | - | - | TRBJ1-2 | TRBV7-9
CAISESPIGTGEQYF | TGTGCCATCAGTGAGTCGCCGATTGGTACCGGGGAGCAGTACTTC | - | - | TRBJ2-7 | TRBV10-3
CSVETGGISGANVLTF | TGCAGCGTTGAAACAGGGGGCATTTCTGGGGCCAACGTCCTGACTTTC | TRBD1 | many | TRBJ2-6 | TRBV29-1
CSVKGVVAGELFF | TGCAGCGTGAAGGGAGTAGTGGCCGGGGAGCTGTTTTTT | - | few | TRBJ2-2 | TRBV29-1
CSVETGGGWSYTF | TGCAGCGTTGAGACAGGGGGCGGATGGAGCTACACCTTC | TRBD1 | - | TRBJ1-2 | TRBV29-1
CASRGTSGNNEQFF | TGTGCCAGCAGGGGGACTAGCGGAAACAATGAGCAGTTCTTC | TRBD2 | many | TRBJ2-1 | TRBV2
CASTPGEGAGNTIYF | TGTGCCAGCACCCCGGGAGAGGGGGCCGGAAACACCATATATTTT | TRBD1 | - | TRBJ1-3 | TRBV2
CASSIAPGTTNYGYTF | TGTGCCAGCAGTATAGCACCCGGGACAACTAACTATGGCTACACCTTC | - | - | TRBJ1-2 | TRBV2
CATSIRLAGEKYEQYF | TGTGCCACCAGCATCCGACTAGCGGGAGAGAAATACGAGCAGTACTTC | TRBD2 | many | TRBJ2-7 | TRBV15
CAISESRDRGTYEQYF | TGTGCCATCAGTGAGTCGAGGGACAGGGGTACCTACGAGCAGTACTTC | TRBD1 | once | TRBJ2-7 | TRBV10-3
CASSALSRDRGSNYGYTF | TGTGCCAGCAGCGCTTTATCCCGGGACAGGGGATCGAACTATGGCTACACCTTC | TRBD1 | many | TRBJ1-2 | TRBV9
CSALGHRGIQYF | TGCAGTGCCTTGGGACATCGGGGGATTCAGTACTTC | - | few | TRBJ2-4 | TRBV20-1
CASSAPPGSGRTYEQYF | TGTGCCAGCAGTGCCCCCCCGGGAAGCGGGAGAACCTACGAGCAGTACTTC | TRBD2 | - | TRBJ2-7 | TRBV25-1
CASSHGQGMGTDTQYF | TGCGCCAGCAGCCACGGACAGGGGATGGGCACAGATACGCAGTATTTT | TRBD1 | - | TRBJ2-3 | TRBV4-1
CASGRQITTGGDEQYF | TGTGCTAGTGGTCGACAAATAACGACAGGGGGCGACGAGCAGTACTTC | TRBD1 | many | TRBJ2-7 | TRBV12-5
CASSGPTGGTGELFF | TGTGCCAGCAGTGGACCGACAGGGGGCACCGGGGAGCTGTTTTTT | TRBD1 | many | TRBJ2-2 | TRBV2
CASSPLAVYNEQFF | TGTGCCAGCAGCCCCCTAGCAGTTTACAATGAGCAGTTCTTC | - | once | TRBJ2-1 | TRBV11-3
CASSLRVSMGSDTQYF | TGTGCCAGCAGCTTACGGGTTAGCATGGGTTCAGATACGCAGTATTTT | - | - | TRBJ2-3 | TRBV7-3
CASRDSRDPVNAYEQYF | TGTGCCAGCAGGGACTCCCGGGACCCGGTAAACGCCTACGAGCAGTACTTC | - | few | TRBJ2-7 | TRBV12-3/TRBV12-4
CASSQFVTENYEQYF | TGTGCCAGCAGCCAATTCGTAACAGAAAACTACGAGCAGTACTTC | - | few | TRBJ2-7 | TRBV3-1
CAITSDGYEQYF | TGTGCCATCACCTCGGACGGTTACGAGCAGTACTTC | - | many | TRBJ2-7 | TRBV10-3
CASRASSYNEQFF | TGTGCCAGCAGGGCCAGCTCCTACAATGAGCAGTTCTTC | - | - | TRBJ2-1 | TRBV2
CASSFEIGEQFF | TGCGCCAGCAGTTTTGAGATTGGTGAGCAGTTCTTC | - | - | TRBJ2-1 | TRBV5-1
CASSQEGGSHTGELFF | TGCGCCAGCAGCCAAGAGGGAGGGAGCCATACCGGGGAGCTGTTTTTT | TRBD2 | - | TRBJ2-2 | TRBV4-3
CASSPPYSYEQYF | TGTGCCAGCTCACCCCCTTACAGCTACGAGCAGTACTTC | - | many | TRBJ2-7 | TRBV18
CASSHGQGRYEQYF | TGTGCCAGCAGTCACGGACAAGGTAGATACGAGCAGTACTTC | - | - | TRBJ2-7 | TRBV12-3/TRBV12-4
CASSEAGAEGHF | TGTGCCAGCAGTGAAGCTGGAGCGGAGGGCCACTTC | - | - | TRBJ2-4 | TRBV2
CASSQDLGGRAFGELFF | TGCGCCAGCAGCCAAGATCTCGGCGGGAGGGCCTTCGGGGAGCTGTTTTTT | TRBD2 | few | TRBJ2-2 | TRBV4-1
CSVERTANYGYTF | TGCAGCGTTGAAAGGACAGCTAACTATGGCTACACCTTC | - | many | TRBJ1-2 | TRBV29-1
CASSTGQVLNEKLFF | TGTGCCAGCAGTACCGGACAGGTTCTTAATGAAAAACTGTTTTTT | TRBD1 | - | TRBJ1-4 | TRBV6-1
CASRAKGLAGPYEQYF | TGTGCCAGCAGAGCTAAGGGACTAGCGGGACCCTACGAGCAGTACTTC | TRBD2 | - | TRBJ2-7 | TRBV2
CATLLAGVDTQYF | TGTGCCACCCTACTAGCGGGAGTGGATACGCAGTATTTT | TRBD2 | - | TRBJ2-3 | TRBV6-2/TRBV6-3
CASSEAGGLSGANVLTF | TGTGCCAGCAGTGAAGCGGGAGGACTCTCTGGGGCCAACGTCCTGACTTTC | - | - | TRBJ2-6 | TRBV6-1
CATSDFRAGANVLTF | TGTGCCACCAGTGATTTTCGGGCTGGGGCCAACGTCCTGACTTTC | - | many | TRBJ2-6 | TRBV24-1
CASSVSIAAYNEQFF | TGTGCCAGCAGCGTCTCTATAGCCGCCTACAATGAGCAGTTCTTC | - | - | TRBJ2-1 | TRBV9
CAISGAAANEQYF | TGTGCCATCAGTGGGGCAGCGGCAAACGAGCAGTACTTC | - | many | TRBJ2-7 | TRBV10-3
CASSYLGGPTNEKLFF | TGTGCCAGCAGTTACCTCGGGGGCCCGACTAATGAAAAACTGTTTTTT | - | - | TRBJ1-4 | TRBV6-5
CSARLARGDLYQETQYF | TGCAGTGCTAGGTTGGCGCGAGGGGATCTGTACCAAGAGACCCAGTACTTC | - | - | TRBJ2-5 | TRBV20-1
CASSESAGTAYNEQFF | TGTGCCAGCAGTGAATCAGCCGGGACTGCCTACAATGAGCAGTTCTTC | - | - | TRBJ2-1 | TRBV6-4
CASSLERGTGANVLTF | TGTGCCAGCAGCTTAGAACGGGGAACTGGGGCCAACGTCCTGACTTTC | - | many | TRBJ2-6 | TRBV13
CASSFLGQGAFGYTF | TGTGCCAGCAGCTTCCTGGGACAGGGGGCGTTTGGCTACACCTTC | TRBD1 | many | TRBJ1-2 | TRBV3-1
CASSLGRFYEQYF | TGTGCCAGCAGCCTGGGGCGGTTCTACGAGCAGTACTTC | - | many | TRBJ2-7 | TRBV3-1
CSANPIGGTNEKLFF | TGCAGTGCGAACCCCATTGGGGGGACTAATGAAAAACTGTTTTTT | - | many | TRBJ1-4 | TRBV20-1
CASSQGSLAGSWETQYF | TGTGCCAGCAGCCAAGGAAGTCTAGCGGGATCTTGGGAGACCCAGTACTTC | TRBD2 | few | TRBJ2-5 | TRBV3-1
CSALPGDSNGNQPQHF | TGCAGTGCCCTCCCCGGGGACTCTAATGGCAATCAGCCCCAGCATTTT | - | once | TRBJ1-5 | TRBV20-1
CSARGAVDSPLHF | TGCAGTGCTAGGGGGGCAGTAGATTCACCCCTCCACTTT | - | many | TRBJ1-6 | TRBV20-1
CASSDSPIYHQPQHF | TGTGCCAGCAGTGACTCGCCCATATACCATCAGCCCCAGCATTTT | - | many | TRBJ1-5 | TRBV6-4